This T cell receptor (beta chain) originates from a study of control samples from healthy donors and cancer patients. Clones were sequenced by immunoSEQ multiplex PCR, and TCRdb holds only the in-frame ones, with some missing. Of around 100,000 clones listed, about 90% are singletons. V dropped 6 bases and J dropped 8; count of bases not matched to a gene: 14. Germline CDR1 and CDR2: LNHDA and SQIVND (reference sequence). The CDR3 extends over 16 amino acids. V usage is TRBV19 and J usage is TRBJ1-3, with 9 bases identical to TRBD1. The receptor's source is a woman in her fifties or sixties in good health. The sequenced sample consisted of blood. In DNA, the CDR3 is TGTGCCAGTAGCCTACGACGGACAGGGGTAGAATACACCATATATTTT. It codes for CASSLRRTGVEYTIYF.